The 24 T cell receptor beta chains given below trace back to one sample, sequenced in a study of identifying expanded T cells in peripheral blood (dated by TCRdb to the late 2010s). The receptor library was made with the immunoSEQ multiplex PCR assay. TCRdb obtained this table from immuneACCESS and retained in-frame rearrangements with V and J assigned. These tables miss some clones; where compared with another copy, unresolved V genes account for less than half of the shortfall, and the remainder is unexplained. The sample table lists 100,000 to 150,000 clones, over 65% of them with a count of one. Together, the top ten hold about 3.1% of the sample. What was sequenced was blood. The receptors were gathered from a person aged 18 to 75 in good health.

This clone has a handful of counts. The gene calls are TRBV18 and TRBJ2-1; D remains unclear. V lost 0 bases to trimming and J lost 3 bases, with 6 bases between them. The CDR3 spans 14 residues. Germline lookup yields CDR1 KGHSH and CDR2 LQKENI. The CDR3 region is CASSPPTSYNEQFF. CDR3 DNA sequence: TGTGCCAGCTCACCACCAACCAGCTACAATGAGCAGTTCTTC.

This clone turned up a few times. The gene calls are TRBV7-3 and TRBJ2-5; TRBD2 agrees at 8 bases. Germline V gene data show CDR1 as SGHTA and CDR2 as FQGTGA. V lost 5 bases and J lost 5; bases outside the gene matches: 10. The CDR3 runs to 15 residues. This CDR3 is CASSPGGGPRETQYF. The CDR3 DNA reads TGTGCCAGCAGCCCCGGCGGGGGGCCTAGGGAGACCCAGTACTTC.

The chain is built from TRBV4-1 and TRBJ1-5; the D is unclear. V was shortened by 4 bases and J by 7 bases, with 11 bases between the two germline ends. The CDR3 has 13 amino acids. Per germline, CDR1 MGHRA and CDR2 YSYEKL. CDR3 bases: TGCGCCAGCAGCCGAAGCGTAGGGCAGCCCCAGCATTTT. This codes for CASSRSVGQPQHF.

The CDR3: CASSITVYTGELFF. DNA of the CDR3: TGTGCCAGTAGTATAACAGTATACACCGGGGAGCTGTTTTTT. This chain joins TRBV19 and TRBJ2-2; D is uncertain. Germline CDR1 LNHDA, CDR2 SQIVND (reference sequence). The CDR3 contains 14 residues. Trimming stripped 2 bases from V and 3 bases from J, with 7 bases between.

This sequence joins TRBV30 and TRBJ1-4, with 11 positions matching TRBD1. Trimming removed 5 bases from V and 6 bases from J; junction bases left unmatched: 2. The CDR3 covers 13 residues. The germline gives CDR1 GTSNPN, CDR2 SVGIG (reference sequence). The CDR3 sequence is CAWGQGADEKLFF. In DNA, the CDR3 is TGTGCCTGGGGACAGGGGGCAGATGAAAAACTGTTTTTT.

The chain recombines TRBV5-4 with TRBJ2-1, with TRBD1 matching 7 bases. The ends lost 4 bases at V and 10 bases at J; junction bases unmatched: 8. This CDR3 is built from 13 residues. Germline V gives CDR1 SGHNT, CDR2 YYREEE (reference sequence). CDR3: CASSLTGDGEQFF. DNA of the CDR3: TGTGCCAGCAGCCTAACAGGGGACGGAGAGCAGTTCTTC.

J is TRBJ1-4 and V is TRBV15; 7 nucleotides agree with TRBD1. The CDR3 sequence is 17 residues long. The junction had 15 bases not matched to a gene; V was cut back by 0 bases and J by 11 bases. CDR1 LNHNV and CDR2 YYDKDF come from the germline V gene (reference sequence). The CDR3 bases are TGTGCCACCAGCAGAGAACGGGAGTTAAGGACAGGCGGTAAACTGTTTTTT. Encoded protein: CATSRERELRTGGKLFF.

The rearrangement uses TRBV4-3 and TRBJ1-1; a possible D gene is TRBD1 (5 bases). Deletions cut 0 bases from V and 5 bases from J, with 13 bases between. This CDR3 has 15 residues. CDR1 is LGHNA, CDR2 YSLEER, per germline. CDR3 DNA: TGCGCCAGCAGCCAAGATCATGTTGGGGGGACTGAAGCTTTCTTT. Amino acids: CASSQDHVGGTEAFF.

The chain employs TRBV7-2 and TRBJ1-1; 7 positions agree with TRBD1. The V segment lost 5 bases and the J segment 2 bases; nucleotides outside the gene matches: 2. The CDR3 length is 13 residues. The V gene's germline CDR1 is SGHTA and CDR2 FQGNSA. CDR3 sequence reads: CASSRDSNTEAFF. CDR3 sequence (DNA): TGTGCCAGCAGCCGGGACAGTAACACTGAAGCTTTCTTT.

The chain employs TRBV5-1 and TRBJ1-1; TRBD1 matches 7 bases. Losses at the gene ends were 3 bases for V and 0 bases for J; bases not matched to a gene: 11. Germline assignment: CDR1 SGHRS and CDR2 YFSETQ. The CDR3 is 17 amino acids. CDR3 amino acids: CASSSQGMVSMNTEAFF. The CDR3 DNA reads as TGCGCCAGCAGCTCACAGGGGATGGTGTCCATGAACACTGAAGCTTTCTTT.

The rearrangement joins TRBV19 to TRBJ1-1, with D perhaps TRBD1 (5 bases). Germline CDR1 is LNHDA and CDR2 is SQIVND (reference sequence). Trimming shortened V by 4 bases and J by 3 bases, and 9 bases separated the two germline ends. The CDR3 is 13 residues long. The CDR3 loop reads CASSTTGDTEAFF. In DNA form, the CDR3 reads TGTGCCAGTAGTACGACGGGGGACACTGAAGCTTTCTTT.

This sequence joins TRBV6-6 and TRBJ1-6; possibly TRBD1 for D (5 bases). The CDR3 extends over 15 amino acids. Trimming took 3 bases from V and 5 from J, leaving 11 bases between them. CDR1 and CDR2 from the germline V gene are MNHNY and SVGAGI (reference sequence). The CDR3: CASSYTRGDNSPLHF. In DNA, the CDR3 is TGTGCCAGCAGTTATACGAGGGGAGATAATTCACCCCTCCACTTT.

J is TRBJ1-2 and V is TRBV5-5; D is undetermined. The ends were cut back, 4 bases at V and 3 bases at J, with 22 bases in the middle. This CDR3 has 17 residues. Looked up from germline, CDR1 is SGHKS and CDR2 is YYEKEE (reference sequence). The CDR3 sequence: CASSLVGFATSDYGYTF. In DNA, the CDR3 is TGTGCCAGCAGCCTCGTTGGTTTTGCAACGTCGGACTATGGCTACACCTTC.

The chain uses TRBV6-6 and TRBJ1-1; 7 bases map to TRBD1. V lost 6 bases, J lost 1 base, and 5 bases stayed unmatched. This CDR3 spans 14 amino acids. In germline, CDR1 is MNHNY, CDR2 SVGAGI (reference sequence). CDR3 coding DNA: TGTGCCAGCAGAAGGGACAGAACGAACACTGAAGCTTTCTTT. It yields the protein CASRRDRTNTEAFF.

The rearrangement joins TRBV11-2 to TRBJ2-1; D not resolved. The V gene's germline CDR1 is SGHAT and CDR2 FQNNGV. The CDR3 has 16 residues. Trimming left V 2 bases short and J 4 bases short, with 15 bases between. The CDR3 reads CASSLHMSPDYNEQFF. The CDR3 DNA reads TGTGCCAGCAGCTTACATATGAGCCCTGATTACAATGAGCAGTTCTTC.

The chain combines TRBV19 with TRBJ2-5, with D maybe TRBD1 (6 bases). V was clipped by 11 bases and J by 10 bases, with 17 bases between them. CDR3 size: 11 residues. Germline V CDR1 and CDR2: LNHDA, SQIVND (reference sequence). CDR3 nucleotide sequence: TGTGCCTCGGACAGTCTACGGTACCAGTACTTC. This sequence encodes CASDSLRYQYF.

This rearrangement joins TRBV6-6 to TRBJ1-6; possibly TRBD1 for D (6 bases). Trimming stripped 0 bases from V and 9 bases from J, with 12 bases between. In germline, CDR1 is MNHNY, CDR2 SVGAGI (reference sequence). The CDR3 extends over 15 amino acids. CDR3 bases: TGTGCCAGCAGTTACTCGGCAGGGGTAGGTTCACCCCTCCACTTT. Protein: CASSYSAGVGSPLHF.

This clone was seen just once. The CDR3 region is CASSYSERETQYF. CDR3 coding DNA: TGTGCCAGCAGTTACTCGGAGCGAGAGACCCAGTACTTC. The chain couples TRBV6-5 to TRBJ2-5, with unresolved D. The CDR3 has 13 residues. The germline V gene has CDR1 MNHEY and CDR2 SVGAGI. V lost 0 bases, J lost 4 bases, and 6 bases lay in between.

This chain connects TRBV19 to TRBJ1-5; 8 nucleotides line up with TRBD1. The CDR3 length is 18 residues. Trimming cost V 5 bases and J 7 bases; bases outside gene matches: 19. The V gene's germline CDR1 is LNHDA and CDR2 SQIVND (reference sequence). The DNA for the CDR3 is TGTGCCAGTAGTCACGAAATAACATCCGGGACAGGTGACCAGCCCCAGCATTTT. It specifies CASSHEITSGTGDQPQHF.

This clone was observed once. This rearrangement joins TRBV2 to TRBJ2-5, with D hard to call. The V and J ends lost 7 bases and 2 bases respectively, with 11 bases between them. The CDR3 spans 13 residues. Germline V gene sequence: CDR1 SNHLY, CDR2 FYNNEI. CDR3 protein: CASKGFRQETQYF. DNA for the CDR3: TGTGCCAGCAAAGGTTTCAGGCAAGAGACCCAGTACTTC.

In its sample, this clone was seen once. The chain joins TRBV7-8 to TRBJ1-2; the match to TRBD1 covers 7 bases. Germline V gene lookup returns CDR1 SGHVS and CDR2 FQNEAQ. The ends lost 2 bases at V and 6 bases at J; junction bases unmatched: 12. This CDR3 is 16 amino acids long. The CDR3 DNA reads TGTGCCAGCAGCTTATTAACAGGGGCATTTGATGATGGCTACACCTTC. Translation: CASSLLTGAFDDGYTF.

The J gene is TRBJ2-7, the V gene TRBV7-8; D gene uncertain. CDR1 is SGHVS, CDR2 FQNEAQ, per germline. V was clipped by 7 bases and J by 3 bases, with 19 bases between them. The CDR3 covers 15 residues. Here the CDR3 DNA reads TGTGCCAGCACTAAAACAGCGTTAAATTTCTACGAGCAGTACTTC. This translates into CASTKTALNFYEQYF.

The chain recombines TRBV4-3 with TRBJ2-5; D possibly uses TRBD1 or TRBD2 (5 bases each). The V end was cut by 1 base, the J end by 2 bases, with 11 bases between. Germline-derived CDR1 and CDR2 are LGHNA and YSLEER. The length of the CDR3 is 15 residues. The CDR3 region has the DNA TGCGCCAGCAGCCAAGTAGGGGACGGTCAAGAGACCCAGTACTTC. Translating gives CASSQVGDGQETQYF.

This chain links TRBV30 with TRBJ2-5, with 10 bases that match TRBD2. The V gene end was trimmed by 1 base and the J gene end by 0 bases; junction bases not matched to a gene: 5. The CDR3 has 16 residues. The germline gives CDR1 GTSNPN, CDR2 SVGIG (reference sequence). The CDR3 region is CAWSGYSGGYQETQYF. For the CDR3, the DNA is TGTGCCTGGAGTGGGTATAGCGGGGGGTACCAAGAGACCCAGTACTTC.